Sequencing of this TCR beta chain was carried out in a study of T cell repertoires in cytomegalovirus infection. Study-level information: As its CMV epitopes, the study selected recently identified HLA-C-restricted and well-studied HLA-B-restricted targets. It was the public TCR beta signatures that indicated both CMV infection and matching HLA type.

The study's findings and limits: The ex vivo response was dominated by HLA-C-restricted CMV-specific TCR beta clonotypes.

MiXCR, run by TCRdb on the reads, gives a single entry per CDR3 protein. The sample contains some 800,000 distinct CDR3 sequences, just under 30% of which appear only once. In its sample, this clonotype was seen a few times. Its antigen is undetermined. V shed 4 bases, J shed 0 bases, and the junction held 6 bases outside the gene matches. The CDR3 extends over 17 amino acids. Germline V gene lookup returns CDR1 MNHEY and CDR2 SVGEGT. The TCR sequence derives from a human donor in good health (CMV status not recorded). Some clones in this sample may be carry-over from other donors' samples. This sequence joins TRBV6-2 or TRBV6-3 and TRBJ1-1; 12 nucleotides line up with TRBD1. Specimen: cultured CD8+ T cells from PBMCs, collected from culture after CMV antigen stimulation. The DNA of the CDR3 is TGTGCCAGCAGTTCAATGGGACAGGGGGCCGTGAACACTGAAGCTTTCTTT. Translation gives CASSSMGQGAVNTEAFF.